This TCR beta chain was observed in a study of cytomegalovirus exposure and HLA in healthy donors. This clone was seen more than once but under ten times. Its specificity is not known. General observations from the study: Because they were indistinguishable, some V segments, including TRBV6-2 and TRBV6-3, were excluded.

Germline-derived CDR1 and CDR2 are SGHDT and YYEEEE. The V gene end was trimmed by 5 bases and the J gene end by 1 base; junction bases not matched to a gene: 5. The CDR3 has 15 amino acids. Vbeta (60) and Jbeta (13) primers were used in the PCR. The method was immunoSEQ multiplex PCR; TCRdb's version includes in-frame clones alone and lacks a portion of them. The sample comprises 90,000 to 150,000 clones, roughly 80% of which are singletons, and less than 3.5% rests with the top ten. The receptor's source is a female donor in good health and CMV-seronegative. The sequenced sample was PBMCs. This chain joins TRBV5-6 and TRBJ1-1; TRBD1 matches 10 bases. CDR3 loop: CASRETGGPNTEAFF. The CDR3 DNA reads as TGTGCCAGCAGGGAGACAGGGGGCCCGAACACTGAAGCTTTCTTT. The entire variable domain, with the rest obtained from reference TRBV5-6 and TRBJ1-1, is as follows: DAGVTQSPTHLIKTRGQQVTLRCSPKSGHDTVSWYQQALGQGPQFIFQYYEEEERQRGNFPDRFSGHQFPNYSSELNVNALLLGDSALYLCASRETGGPNTEAFFGQGTRLTVV.